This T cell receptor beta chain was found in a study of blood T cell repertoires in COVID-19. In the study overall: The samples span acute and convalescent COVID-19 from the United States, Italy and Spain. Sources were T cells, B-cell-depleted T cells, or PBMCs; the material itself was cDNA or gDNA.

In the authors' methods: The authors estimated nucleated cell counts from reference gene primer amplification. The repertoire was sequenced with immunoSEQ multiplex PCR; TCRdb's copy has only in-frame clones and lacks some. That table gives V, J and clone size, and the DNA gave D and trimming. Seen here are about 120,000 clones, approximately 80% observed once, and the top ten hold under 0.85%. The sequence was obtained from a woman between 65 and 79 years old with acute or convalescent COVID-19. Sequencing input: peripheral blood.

CDR3 protein: CASSQPSTATNEKLFF. The CDR3 DNA follows: TGTGCCAGTAGTCAACCGTCTACTGCAACTAATGAAAAACTGTTTTTT. The chain carries TRBV19 and TRBJ1-4, with D hard to call. The CDR3 is 16 residues long. With 5 bases removed from V and 0 bases from J, the gap between germline ends came to 13 bases. Germline values: CDR1 LNHDA, CDR2 SQIVND (reference sequence).